The 30 T cell receptor beta chains in this list originate from one sample, sequenced in a study of control samples from healthy donors and cancer patients. The method was immunoSEQ multiplex PCR; TCRdb's version includes in-frame clones alone and lacks a portion of them. The profile shows 90,000 to 130,000 clones, 85% to 90% of them singletons. The sample consisted of PBMCs. Receptors were obtained from a woman aged 55 to 70 with lung cancer.

V usage is TRBV5-8 and J usage is TRBJ2-5, with D uncertain. V was clipped by 0 bases and J by 4 bases, with 7 bases between them. The CDR3 loop spans 13 amino acids. CDR1 and CDR2 (germline): SGHTS, YDEGEE. The CDR3 sequence: CASSLGFVETQYF. The CDR3 DNA follows: TGTGCCAGCAGCTTGGGTTTTGTAGAGACCCAGTACTTC. Full variable domain (remainder filled in from reference TRBV5-8 and TRBJ2-5): EAGVTQSPTHLIKTRGQQATLRCSPISGHTSVYWYQQALGLGLQFLLWYDEGEERNRGNFPPRFSGRQFPNYSSELNVNALELEDSALYLCASSLGFVETQYFGPGTRLLVL.

The V call is TRBV4-1, the J call TRBJ1-2, with 8 bases aligning to TRBD1. With V trimmed by 0 bases and J by 2 bases, 11 bases remained unmatched. In germline, CDR1 is MGHRA, CDR2 YSYEKL. The CDR3 length is 18 residues. The CDR3 nucleotides are TGCGCCAGCAGCCAAGATAAGGCCAGGGGGCGTTCGAACTATGGCTACACCTTC. It encodes CASSQDKARGRSNYGYTF.

The chain couples TRBV20-1 to TRBJ1-4; D gene unclear. Trimming took 6 bases from V and 13 from J, leaving 15 bases between them. This CDR3 spans 11 amino acids. Germline V lookup: CDR1 DFQATT, CDR2 SNEGSKA (reference sequence). CDR3 amino acids: CSADPNGRLFF. The CDR3 DNA sequence: TGCAGTGCGGATCCAAACGGGAGACTGTTTTTT.

Only one count was recorded for this clone. The V call is TRBV6-1, the J call TRBJ1-5; no clear D. V lost 0 bases and J lost 7, with 10 bases in between. CDR3 length: 14 residues. Germline V gene data show CDR1 as MNHNS and CDR2 as SASEGT. The chain's CDR3 is CASSEAFRSQPQHF. Here the CDR3 DNA reads TGTGCCAGCAGTGAAGCCTTTAGAAGCCAGCCCCAGCATTTT.

The chain recombines TRBV7-9 with TRBJ1-1, with 7 bases identical to TRBD1. V dropped 3 bases and J dropped 5; count of bases not matched to a gene: 9. CDR1 and CDR2 from the germline V gene are SEHNR and FQNEAQ (reference sequence). The CDR3 contains 15 residues. CDR3: CASSLGQPEGTEAFF. The CDR3 DNA sequence: TGTGCCAGCAGCTTGGGACAGCCTGAGGGTACTGAAGCTTTCTTT.

The chain joins TRBV4-1 to TRBJ2-7; D might be TRBD1 (5 bases). The germline V gene encodes CDR1 MGHRA and CDR2 YSYEKL. V was clipped by 0 bases and J by 1 base, with 13 bases between them. This CDR3 contains 16 residues. The CDR3 bases are TGCGCCAGCAGCCAAGAATCGACAGCAGTATCCTACGAGCAGTACTTC. Translation: CASSQESTAVSYEQYF.

The chain has TRBV6-5 and TRBJ1-2; 8 bases map to TRBD1. CDR1 and CDR2 (germline): MNHEY, SVGAGI. The CDR3 has 15 amino acids. V was pared by 8 bases and J by 2 bases, with 10 bases of the junction left unmatched. The CDR3 is CASSETGGRNYGYTF. The CDR3 bases are TGTGCCAGCTCAGAAACAGGGGGTCGCAACTATGGCTACACCTTC.

The chain links TRBV9 to TRBJ1-6; no reliable D call. CDR1 SGDLS and CDR2 YYNGEE come from the germline V gene. The CDR3 totals 17 residues. V was trimmed by 3 bases and J by 0 bases, leaving 13 bases between them. The CDR3, as DNA: TGTGCCAGCAGCGCTCCGGACGGAAGCTCCTATAATTCACCCCTCCACTTT. Translation gives CASSAPDGSSYNSPLHF.

V gene TRBV19 combines with J gene TRBJ1-3, with D possibly being TRBD1 (5 bases). The CDR3 runs to 15 residues. V lost 3 bases and J lost 4, with 13 bases in between. Germline V gene sequence: CDR1 LNHDA, CDR2 SQIVND (reference sequence). The CDR3 is CASSIRQGIGNTIYF. CDR3 bases: TGTGCCAGTAGTATTAGGCAGGGTATCGGAAACACCATATATTTT.

The rearrangement uses TRBV6-1 and TRBJ2-7; 8 nucleotides line up with TRBD1. CDR1 is MNHNS, CDR2 SASEGT, per germline. Trimming removed 0 bases from V and 1 base from J; junction bases left unmatched: 2. CDR3 size: 15 residues. The CDR3 coding sequence is TGTGCCAGCAGTGAAGCGGACAGGGAATCCTACGAGCAGTACTTC. This encodes CASSEADRESYEQYF.

This chain uses TRBV5-1 with TRBJ2-2, with 11 nucleotides matching TRBD1. This CDR3 contains 12 residues. V gave up 3 bases and J gave up 15 bases; unmatched junction bases: 4. The V gene's germline CDR1 is SGHRS and CDR2 YFSETQ. The CDR3 reads CASSYGQGAMFF. As DNA, the CDR3 is TGCGCCAGCAGCTACGGACAGGGGGCGATGTTTTTT.

This clone appeared once. V is TRBV3-1 (or the pseudogene TRBV3-2) and J is TRBJ1-4; no clear D. CDR1 is LGHDT and CDR2 is YNNKEL in the germline V gene (reference sequence). Trimming left V 1 base short and J 3 bases short, with 9 bases between. The CDR3 has 15 residues. The CDR3: CASSQVGSANEKLFF. In DNA, the CDR3 is TGTGCCAGCAGCCAAGTGGGCAGTGCTAATGAAAAACTGTTTTTT.

V is TRBV24-1 and J is TRBJ2-1, with TRBD2 matching 11 bases. V shed 6 bases and J 7 bases; nucleotides not matched to a gene: 7. CDR3 length: 15 amino acids. Germline V lookup: CDR1 KGHDR, CDR2 SFDVKD. CDR3 amino acids: CATSLLAGGRNEQFF. CDR3 coding DNA: TGTGCCACCAGTCTTCTAGCGGGAGGTAGAAATGAGCAGTTCTTC.

The rearrangement links TRBV5-5 to TRBJ1-1; 9 nucleotides agree with TRBD1. CDR1 is SGHKS and CDR2 is YYEKEE in the germline V gene (reference sequence). The V segment lost 4 bases and the J segment 2 bases; nucleotides outside the gene matches: 9. This CDR3 has 16 residues. CDR3: CASSLRSTGGNTEAFF. CDR3 DNA: TGTGCCAGCAGCCTTCGCTCGACAGGGGGAAACACTGAAGCTTTCTTT.

This chain joins TRBV18 and TRBJ1-2; D may be TRBD1 (5 bases). CDR1 KGHSH and CDR2 LQKENI come from the germline V gene. The V end lost 1 base, the J end lost 8 bases, and 17 bases lay between the germline ends. This CDR3 is 15 amino acids long. The chain's CDR3 is CASSPRTAGAWGYTF. The CDR3, as DNA: TGTGCCAGCTCACCACGTACAGCCGGGGCTTGGGGCTACACCTTC.

V and J are TRBV5-1 and TRBJ1-2; D perhaps matches TRBD1 (6 bases). With 0 bases removed from V and 5 bases from J, the gap between germline ends came to 14 bases. Germline V gene lookup returns CDR1 SGHRS and CDR2 YFSETQ. This CDR3 is built from 15 residues. CDR3 protein: CASSLVPGVEYGYTF. In nucleotides, the CDR3 is TGCGCCAGCAGCTTGGTACCAGGGGTGGAGTATGGCTACACCTTC. The variable domain in full, with the rest retrieved from reference TRBV5-1 and TRBJ1-2, is KAGVTQTPRYLIKTRGQQVTLSCSPISGHRSVSWYQQTPGQGLQFLFEYFSETQRNKGNFPGRFSGRQFSNSRSEMNVSTLELGDSALYLCASSLVPGVEYGYTFGSGTRLTVV.

V usage is TRBV4-1 and J usage is TRBJ2-5; D is tentatively TRBD1 or TRBD2 (5 bases each). This CDR3 region has 15 residues. The germline V gene encodes CDR1 MGHRA and CDR2 YSYEKL. V was trimmed by 1 base and J by 6 bases, leaving 15 bases between them. As DNA, the CDR3 is TGCGCCAGCAGCCAAGTTGGGGCCGCCGGGAAGACCCAGTACTTC. Amino acids: CASSQVGAAGKTQYF.

The V gene is TRBV12-3 or TRBV12-4, the J gene TRBJ1-2; D gene unclear. V lost 5 bases and J 7 bases, leaving 11 bases between the germline ends. The CDR3 is 12 amino acids. The CDR3 sequence: CASSPRGSGYTF. CDR3 nucleotide sequence: TGTGCCAGCAGTCCTCGGGGTAGTGGCTACACCTTC.

V is TRBV11-2 and J is TRBJ1-3; D possibly corresponds to TRBD1 (5 bases). Germline V gene data show CDR1 as SGHAT and CDR2 as FQNNGV. Trimming removed 4 bases at V and 0 bases at J, with 7 bases between. This CDR3 is built from 14 residues. The CDR3 sequence is CASSSGLSGNTIYF. The DNA of the CDR3 is TGTGCCAGCAGCTCGGGACTCTCTGGAAACACCATATATTTT. The full variable domain, in which reference TRBV11-2 and TRBJ1-3 provide the parts outside the CDR3, is EAGVAQSPRYKIIEKRQSVAFWCNPISGHATLYWYQQILGQGPKLLIQFQNNGVVDDSQLPKDRFSAERLKGVDSTLKIQPAKLEDSAVYLCASSSGLSGNTIYFGEGSWLTVV.

J is TRBJ2-1 and V is TRBV5-1; TRBD2 is a possible D gene (6 bases). Germline assignment: CDR1 SGHRS and CDR2 YFSETQ. V was clipped by 5 bases and J by 9 bases, with 18 bases between them. The CDR3 runs 14 residues. Here the CDR3 reads CASSPPGLNTEQFF. The CDR3, as DNA: TGCGCCAGCAGTCCCCCTGGACTAAATACTGAGCAGTTCTTC.

V usage is TRBV6-4 and J usage is TRBJ2-7; 9 bases map to TRBD1. In germline, CDR1 is MRHNA, CDR2 SNTAGT. The V segment lost 0 bases and the J segment 4 bases; nucleotides outside the gene matches: 4. The CDR3 length is 15 residues. As DNA, the CDR3 is TGTGCCAGCAGTGACTCTGGACAGGGGATTTACGAGCAGTACTTC. Protein product: CASSDSGQGIYEQYF.

This chain uses TRBV7-9 with TRBJ1-4; TRBD1 might be the D (6 bases). The CDR3 covers 15 residues. CDR1 and CDR2 from the germline V gene are SEHNR and FQNEAQ (reference sequence). V lost 1 base to trimming and J lost 3 bases, with 9 bases between them. For the CDR3, the DNA is TGTGCCAGCAGCTTAGATCAGGGGCCTAATGAAAAACTGTTTTTT. It codes for CASSLDQGPNEKLFF.

The J gene is TRBJ2-3, the V gene TRBV11-2, with no clear D. The germline CDR1 and CDR2 sequences are SGHAT and FQNNGV. The CDR3 loop spans 12 amino acids. V lost 6 bases and J 6 bases, leaving 10 bases between the germline ends. CDR3: CASRPVGDTQYF. As DNA, the CDR3 is TGTGCCAGCAGGCCAGTGGGGGATACGCAGTATTTT.

The V and J genes are TRBV7-9 and TRBJ1-1, with D unclear. The V gene lost 5 bases and the J gene lost 0 bases, with 7 bases spanning the gap. The CDR3 runs to 13 residues. The germline CDR1 and CDR2 sequences are SEHNR and FQNEAQ (reference sequence). The CDR3 loop is CASSQTVNTEAFF. The CDR3 DNA reads TGTGCCAGCAGCCAAACAGTGAACACTGAAGCTTTCTTT.

On this clone itself: The same CDR3 is also encoded by other DNA sequences in this sample. Written as DNA, the CDR3 is TGTGCCAGCAGTGAAGGTAGCAATCAGCCCCAGCATTTT. It translates to CASSEGSNQPQHF. The chain employs TRBV2 and TRBJ1-5; D remains unclear. V was clipped by 1 base and J by 0 bases, with 1 base between them. Per the germline V gene, CDR1 is SNHLY and CDR2 is FYNNEI. The CDR3 runs to 13 residues.

The chain employs TRBV5-1 and TRBJ2-1; TRBD2 agrees at 10 bases. CDR3 length equals 16 residues. Trimming cost V 1 base and J 7 bases; bases outside gene matches: 8. The germline gives CDR1 SGHRS, CDR2 YFSETQ. CDR3 protein: CASSLYTSGEGNEQFF. In DNA, the CDR3 is TGCGCCAGCAGCTTGTACACTAGCGGGGAGGGGAATGAGCAGTTCTTC.

The sample holds a few counts of this clone. The chain links TRBV5-1 to TRBJ2-1; D uncertain. The CDR3 covers 15 residues. V was trimmed by 1 base and J by 4 bases, leaving 12 bases between them. Germline V lookup: CDR1 SGHRS, CDR2 YFSETQ. CDR3 DNA: TGCGCCAGCAGCTTGCGGAGTCCGCGGTACAATGAGCAGTTCTTC. This codes for CASSLRSPRYNEQFF.

This clone was found once. This chain joins TRBV5-1 and TRBJ2-3, with TRBD2 identical over 8 bases. The CDR3 covers 15 residues. Germline V lookup: CDR1 SGHRS, CDR2 YFSETQ. V was clipped by 4 bases and J by 2 bases; unmatched bases: 6. The CDR3 loop is CASSPGGGSTDTQYF. In DNA form, the CDR3 reads TGCGCCAGCAGCCCCGGGGGGGGTTCCACAGATACGCAGTATTTT. Full variable domain (missing parts from reference TRBV5-1 and TRBJ2-3): KAGVTQTPRYLIKTRGQQVTLSCSPISGHRSVSWYQQTPGQGLQFLFEYFSETQRNKGNFPGRFSGRQFSNSRSEMNVSTLELGDSALYLCASSPGGGSTDTQYFGPGTRLTVL.

V is TRBV5-4 and J is TRBJ2-3; 11 nucleotides line up with TRBD2. CDR3 length: 18 residues. V lost 0 bases to trimming and J lost 0 bases; unmatched junction nucleotides: 6. From germline, CDR1 is SGHNT and CDR2 YYREEE (reference sequence). CDR3 coding DNA: TGTGCCAGCAGCTTGGATGGGACTAGCGGACTCAGCACAGATACGCAGTATTTT. It encodes CASSLDGTSGLSTDTQYF.

The V call is TRBV7-2, the J call TRBJ2-7; a weak D match, TRBD2 (6 bases). Germline-derived CDR1 and CDR2 are SGHTA and FQGNSA. The length of the CDR3 is 19 residues. Trimming shortened V by 4 bases and J by 3 bases, and 28 bases separated the two germline ends. The CDR3 DNA follows: TGTGCCAGCAGCTCCCCGCGGGGAGAGAAGGTTTTAAGTTTCTACGAGCAGTACTTC. Translation gives CASSSPRGEKVLSFYEQYF.